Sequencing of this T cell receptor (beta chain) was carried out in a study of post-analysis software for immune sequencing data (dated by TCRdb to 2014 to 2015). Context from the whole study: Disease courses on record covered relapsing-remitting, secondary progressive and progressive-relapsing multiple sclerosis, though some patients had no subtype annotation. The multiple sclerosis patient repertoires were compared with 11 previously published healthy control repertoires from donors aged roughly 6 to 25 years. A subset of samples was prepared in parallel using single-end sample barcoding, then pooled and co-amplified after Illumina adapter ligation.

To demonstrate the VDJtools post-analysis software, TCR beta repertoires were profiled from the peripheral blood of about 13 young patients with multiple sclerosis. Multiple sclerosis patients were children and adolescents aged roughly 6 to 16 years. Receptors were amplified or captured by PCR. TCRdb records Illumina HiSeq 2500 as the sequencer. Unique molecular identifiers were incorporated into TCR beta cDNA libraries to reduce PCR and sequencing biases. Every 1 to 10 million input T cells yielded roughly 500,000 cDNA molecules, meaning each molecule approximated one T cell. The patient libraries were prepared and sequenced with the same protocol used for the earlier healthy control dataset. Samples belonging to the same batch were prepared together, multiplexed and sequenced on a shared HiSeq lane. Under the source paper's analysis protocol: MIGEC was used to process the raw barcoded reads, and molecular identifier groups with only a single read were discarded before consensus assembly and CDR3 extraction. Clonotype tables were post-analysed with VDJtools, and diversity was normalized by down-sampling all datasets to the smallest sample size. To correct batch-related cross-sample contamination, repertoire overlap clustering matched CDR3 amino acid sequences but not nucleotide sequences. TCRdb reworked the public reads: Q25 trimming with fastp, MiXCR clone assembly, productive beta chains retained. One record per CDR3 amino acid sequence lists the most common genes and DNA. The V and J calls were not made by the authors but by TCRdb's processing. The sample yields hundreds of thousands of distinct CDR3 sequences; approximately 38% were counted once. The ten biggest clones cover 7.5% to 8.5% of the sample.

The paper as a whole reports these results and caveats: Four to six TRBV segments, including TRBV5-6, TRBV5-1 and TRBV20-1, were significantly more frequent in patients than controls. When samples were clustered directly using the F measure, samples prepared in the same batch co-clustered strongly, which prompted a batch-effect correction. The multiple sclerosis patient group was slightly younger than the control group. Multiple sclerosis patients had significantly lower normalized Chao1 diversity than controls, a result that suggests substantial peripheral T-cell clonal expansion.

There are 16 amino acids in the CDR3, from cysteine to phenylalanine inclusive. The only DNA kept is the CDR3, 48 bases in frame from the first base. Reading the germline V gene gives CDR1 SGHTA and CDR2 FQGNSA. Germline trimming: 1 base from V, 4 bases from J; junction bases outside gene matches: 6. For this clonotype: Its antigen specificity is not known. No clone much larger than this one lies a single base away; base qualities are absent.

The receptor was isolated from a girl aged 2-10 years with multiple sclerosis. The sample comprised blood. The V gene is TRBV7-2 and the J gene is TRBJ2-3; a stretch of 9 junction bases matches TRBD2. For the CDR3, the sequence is CASSLGGTSMSDTQYF. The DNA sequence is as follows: TGTGCCAGCAGCTTAGGAGGGACTAGCATGTCAGATACGCAGTATTTT.